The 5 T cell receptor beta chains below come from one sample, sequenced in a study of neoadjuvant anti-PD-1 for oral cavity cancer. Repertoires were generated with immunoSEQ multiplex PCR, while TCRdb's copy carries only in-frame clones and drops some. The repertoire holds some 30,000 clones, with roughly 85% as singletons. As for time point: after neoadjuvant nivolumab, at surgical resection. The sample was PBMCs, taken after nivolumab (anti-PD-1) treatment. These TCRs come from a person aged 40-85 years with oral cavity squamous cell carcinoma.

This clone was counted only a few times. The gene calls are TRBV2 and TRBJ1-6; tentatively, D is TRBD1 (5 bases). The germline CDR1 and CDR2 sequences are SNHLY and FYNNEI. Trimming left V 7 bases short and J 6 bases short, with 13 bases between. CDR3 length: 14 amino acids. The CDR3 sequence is CASKVGRANSPLHF. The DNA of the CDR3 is TGTGCCAGCAAGGTGGGCAGGGCTAATTCACCCCTCCACTTT.

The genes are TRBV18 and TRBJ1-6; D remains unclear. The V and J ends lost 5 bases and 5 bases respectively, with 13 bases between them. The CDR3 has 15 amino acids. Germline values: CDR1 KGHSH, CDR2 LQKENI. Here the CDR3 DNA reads TGTGCCAGCTCAGTCGTTCGGGTGGATAATTCACCCCTCCACTTT. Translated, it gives CASSVVRVDNSPLHF.

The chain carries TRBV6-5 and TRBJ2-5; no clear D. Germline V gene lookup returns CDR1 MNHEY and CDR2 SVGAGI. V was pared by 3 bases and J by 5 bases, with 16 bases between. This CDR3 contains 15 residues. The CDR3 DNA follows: TGTGCCAGCAGTTATGGTACTGGTGGTAGGGAGACCCAGTACTTC. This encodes CASSYGTGGRETQYF.

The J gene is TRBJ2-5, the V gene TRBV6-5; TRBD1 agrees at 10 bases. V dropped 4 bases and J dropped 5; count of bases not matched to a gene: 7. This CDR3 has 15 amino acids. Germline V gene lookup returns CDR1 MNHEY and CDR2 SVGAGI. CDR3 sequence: CASSWDRGNLETQYF. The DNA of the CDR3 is TGTGCCAGCAGTTGGGACAGGGGCAATTTGGAGACCCAGTACTTC.

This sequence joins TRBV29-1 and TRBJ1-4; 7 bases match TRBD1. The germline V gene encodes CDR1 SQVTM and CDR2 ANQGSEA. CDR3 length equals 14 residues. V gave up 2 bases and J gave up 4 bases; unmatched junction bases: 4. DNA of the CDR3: TGCAGCGTTGAAACGGACAGGTATAATGAAAAACTGTTTTTT. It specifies CSVETDRYNEKLFF.